The 25 T cell receptor beta chains below were found in one sample sequenced in a study of blood T cell repertoires in COVID-19 (dated by TCRdb to the early 2020s). Receptor amplification or capture employed the immunoSEQ multiplex PCR assay. Held by TCRdb, this immuneACCESS table contains in-frame sequences only and omits some clones. Under half of the omission traces to an unresolved V gene where checked; the cause of the rest is unknown. Within this sample are around 110,000 clones, with 82% of them counted one time only. The ten largest clonotypes hold approximately 7% of the sample. The material sequenced was peripheral blood. The receptors were gathered from a man in his 70s with active or convalescent COVID-19.

The chain uses TRBV3-1 (or the pseudogene TRBV3-2) and TRBJ1-1; 7 nucleotides agree with TRBD1. J gave up 9 bases and V 1 base, and 5 bases lay outside the gene matches. CDR3 length equals 13 residues. CDR1 and CDR2 (germline): LGHDT, YNNKEL (reference sequence). CDR3: CASSQGTGGQAFF. DNA of the CDR3: TGTGCCAGCAGCCAAGGGACAGGTGGTCAAGCTTTCTTT.

DNA of the CDR3: TGTGCCAGCAGTCACGGACAGCGCAATCAGCCCCAGCATTTT. Encoded protein: CASSHGQRNQPQHF. This chain connects TRBV6-2 or TRBV6-3 to TRBJ1-5, with D possibly matching TRBD1 (6 bases). V was shortened by 5 bases and J by 2 bases, with 10 bases between the two germline ends. CDR1 MNHEY and CDR2 SVGEGT come from the germline V gene. The CDR3 is made up of 14 amino acids.

The chain couples TRBV15 to TRBJ2-7, with a tentative D call TRBD1 (5 bases). CDR3 length: 13 amino acids. The germline gives CDR1 LNHNV, CDR2 YYDKDF (reference sequence). V lost 1 base and J 5 bases, leaving 9 bases between the germline ends. The CDR3 DNA reads TGTGCCACCAGCAGAGTTAGGGGCAACGAGCAGTACTTC. Amino acids: CATSRVRGNEQYF.

The CDR3 nucleotides are TGTGCCAGCAGTTATCGTGCCGACAGAAACTATGGCTACACCTTC. Encoded protein: CASSYRADRNYGYTF. This chain connects TRBV6-5 to TRBJ1-2; weak D call: TRBD1 (5 bases). The CDR3 contains 15 residues. V lost 3 bases and J 2 bases, leaving 13 bases between the germline ends. Germline V CDR1 and CDR2: MNHEY, SVGAGI.

The chain couples TRBV30 to TRBJ1-5; possibly TRBD1 for D (6 bases). V lost 3 bases, J lost 9 bases, and 12 bases lay in between. The CDR3 covers 12 residues. CDR1 is GTSNPN, CDR2 SVGIG, per germline (reference sequence). CDR3 coding DNA: TGTGCCTGGAGGGGGAGAGGGGGGCCCCAGCATTTT. Translation: CAWRGRGGPQHF.

This clone has just one count. V and J are TRBV5-1 and TRBJ1-1, with 8 positions matching TRBD1. Germline loops: CDR1 SGHRS, CDR2 YFSETQ. Trimming removed 4 bases from V and 11 bases from J; junction bases left unmatched: 13. This CDR3 spans 14 amino acids. CDR3 amino acids: CASSRGQGESLAFF. In DNA, the CDR3 is TGCGCCAGCAGCCGTGGACAGGGAGAAAGTTTGGCTTTCTTT. The full variable domain, in which reference TRBV5-1 and TRBJ1-1 provide the parts outside the CDR3, is KAGVTQTPRYLIKTRGQQVTLSCSPISGHRSVSWYQQTPGQGLQFLFEYFSETQRNKGNFPGRFSGRQFSNSRSEMNVSTLELGDSALYLCASSRGQGESLAFFGQGTRLTVV.

V usage is TRBV12-3 or TRBV12-4 and J usage is TRBJ1-1, with D perhaps matching TRBD1 (5 bases). V gave up 0 bases and J gave up 7 bases, with 9 bases separating them. This CDR3 is built from 13 residues. The DNA for the CDR3 is TGTGCCAGCAGTTTAGCTTCCGACAGTGAAGCTTTCTTT. Protein: CASSLASDSEAFF.

Here the CDR3 reads CASSPLLAGHTDTQYF. CDR3 coding DNA: TGTGCCAGCAGCCCCTTACTAGCGGGACACACAGATACGCAGTATTTT. V and J are TRBV14 and TRBJ2-3; TRBD2 matches at 10 bases. V dropped 4 bases and J dropped 2; count of bases not matched to a gene: 6. The CDR3 contains 16 residues. Looked up from germline, CDR1 is SGHDN and CDR2 is FVKESK. Full variable domain (missing parts from reference TRBV14 and TRBJ2-3): EAGVTQFPSHSVIEKGQTVTLRCDPISGHDNLYWYRRVMGKEIKFLLHFVKESKQDESGMPNNRFLAERTGGTYSTLKVQPAELEDSGVYFCASSPLLAGHTDTQYFGPGTRLTVL.

The chain is built from TRBV7-2 and TRBJ1-1; D possibly corresponds to TRBD1 (5 bases). The CDR3 is 13 amino acids. Germline lookup yields CDR1 SGHTA and CDR2 FQGNSA. Trimming cost V 5 bases and J 7 bases, with 14 bases left between them. This CDR3 reads CASSPHAGFEAFF. CDR3 nucleotides: TGTGCCAGCAGCCCACATGCAGGGTTTGAAGCTTTCTTT.

The count of this clone is one. The V and J genes are TRBV7-9 and TRBJ2-2; 9 nucleotides agree with TRBD1. The CDR3 is 15 residues long. Unmatched junction bases numbered 1, after V lost 4 bases and J lost 1 base. Germline V gene data show CDR1 as SEHNR and CDR2 as FQNEAQ (reference sequence). The CDR3 protein is CASSWGQGNTGELFF. The DNA for the CDR3 is TGTGCCAGCAGCTGGGGACAGGGGAACACCGGGGAGCTGTTTTTT.

The chain links TRBV29-1 to TRBJ1-2; the D gene is possibly TRBD1 (6 bases). V was pared by 6 bases and J by 4 bases, with 18 bases between. The CDR3 has 14 amino acids. Germline CDR1 and CDR2: SQVTM and ANQGSEA. The CDR3 loop reads CSVVSGHEIYGYTF. In DNA form, the CDR3 reads TGCAGCGTCGTATCGGGACACGAGATCTATGGCTACACCTTC.

This chain uses TRBV5-5 with TRBJ1-5; no reliable D call. This CDR3 is built from 15 residues. Per the germline V gene, CDR1 is SGHKS and CDR2 is YYEKEE (reference sequence). Trimming stripped 2 bases from V and 3 bases from J, with 12 bases between. CDR3: CASSFYRDLNQPQHF. In DNA, the CDR3 is TGTGCCAGCAGCTTTTACAGAGACCTCAATCAGCCCCAGCATTTT.

The rearrangement uses TRBV24-1 and TRBJ2-7, with D tentatively TRBD1 (5 bases). Germline values: CDR1 KGHDR, CDR2 SFDVKD. V was cut by 9 bases and J by 1 base, with 12 bases left in between. The CDR3 is 13 amino acids. The CDR3 bases are TGTGCCACCGCCCAGGGAATTTCCTACGAGCAGTACTTC. Its protein is CATAQGISYEQYF.

V usage is TRBV29-1 and J usage is TRBJ2-2, with D perhaps TRBD1 (8 bases). V was shortened by 1 base and J by 0 bases, with 24 bases between the two germline ends. CDR1 SQVTM and CDR2 ANQGSEA come from the germline V gene. This CDR3 is built from 20 residues. CDR3 protein: CSVEGGRVPTRGPNTGELFF. CDR3 nucleotides: TGCAGCGTTGAAGGTGGGAGGGTACCTACCAGGGGGCCGAACACCGGGGAGCTGTTTTTT.

The sample holds one count of this clone. The chain links TRBV5-1 to TRBJ2-3; D not certain. The germline CDR1 and CDR2 sequences are SGHRS and YFSETQ. V dropped 0 bases and J dropped 0 bases, with 5 bases sitting between them. There are 14 residues in the CDR3. The DNA of the CDR3 is TGCGCCAGCAGCTTGGCCGTGAGCACAGATACGCAGTATTTT. Encoded protein: CASSLAVSTDTQYF.

This chain connects TRBV3-1 (or the pseudogene TRBV3-2) to TRBJ2-1, with TRBD1 identical over 7 bases. The germline CDR1 and CDR2 sequences are LGHDT and YNNKEL (reference sequence). V was pared by 2 bases and J by 1 base, with 14 bases of the junction left unmatched. CDR3 length: 19 residues. The CDR3 loop reads CASSQPGETGCNSYNEQFF. In nucleotides, the CDR3 is TGTGCCAGCAGCCAACCTGGGGAGACAGGGTGTAATTCCTACAATGAGCAGTTCTTC.

This rearrangement joins TRBV5-1 to TRBJ2-1, with 11 bases identical to TRBD2. The CDR3 consists of 14 residues. Trimming at V came to 4 bases and at J to 6 bases, leaving 3 bases not matched to a gene. The germline gives CDR1 SGHRS, CDR2 YFSETQ. For the CDR3, the DNA is TGCGCCAGCAGCAGTAGCGGGAGGGCCAATGAGCAGTTCTTC. Encoded protein: CASSSSGRANEQFF. Looking up the rest from reference TRBV5-1 and TRBJ2-1 gives the full variable domain: KAGVTQTPRYLIKTRGQQVTLSCSPISGHRSVSWYQQTPGQGLQFLFEYFSETQRNKGNFPGRFSGRQFSNSRSEMNVSTLELGDSALYLCASSSSGRANEQFFGPGTRLTVL.

The V and J genes are TRBV5-4 and TRBJ2-4, with 9 bases fitting TRBD1. Unmatched junction bases numbered 7, after V lost 5 bases and J lost 7 bases. CDR1 SGHNT and CDR2 YYREEE come from the germline V gene (reference sequence). CDR3 length: 14 residues. The CDR3 loop reads CASRPGQGANIQYF. The CDR3 nucleotides are TGTGCCAGCAGACCGGGACAGGGCGCGAACATTCAGTACTTC. Drawing the rest from reference TRBV5-4 and TRBJ2-4, the complete variable domain is ETGVTQSPTHLIKTRGQQVTLRCSSQSGHNTVSWYQQALGQGPQFIFQYYREEENGRGNFPPRFSGLQFPNYSSELNVNALELDDSALYLCASRPGQGANIQYFGAGTRLSVL.

This clone occurred once. The chain uses TRBV7-9 and TRBJ2-7; weak D call: TRBD2 (5 bases). The CDR3 runs to 15 residues. Looked up from germline, CDR1 is SEHNR and CDR2 is FQNEAQ (reference sequence). The ends were cut back, 8 bases at V and 6 bases at J, with 23 bases in the middle. CDR3 in DNA: TGTGCCAGCTCTCTAAGAGGGCCTTCCCCCTCCGAGCAGTACTTC. Translating gives CASSLRGPSPSEQYF.

The genes are TRBV7-9 and TRBJ2-3, with TRBD2 matching 7 bases. The CDR3 totals 14 residues. Germline trimming cut 2 bases from V and 2 bases from J; bases unmatched to any gene: 1. The germline V gene encodes CDR1 SEHNR and CDR2 FQNEAQ (reference sequence). CDR3 residues: CASSLQRDTDTQYF. CDR3 DNA: TGTGCCAGCAGCTTACAGCGGGACACAGATACGCAGTATTTT.

The J gene is TRBJ2-5, the V gene TRBV5-1; D may be TRBD1 (6 bases). Trimming took off 0 bases at V and 5 bases at J, with 14 bases between the two ends. The germline gives CDR1 SGHRS, CDR2 YFSETQ. The CDR3 totals 15 residues. CDR3 protein: CASSLVAGDGETQYF. The CDR3 DNA is TGCGCCAGCAGCTTGGTGGCAGGGGATGGGGAGACCCAGTACTTC. The full variable domain, in which reference TRBV5-1 and TRBJ2-5 provide the parts outside the CDR3, is KAGVTQTPRYLIKTRGQQVTLSCSPISGHRSVSWYQQTPGQGLQFLFEYFSETQRNKGNFPGRFSGRQFSNSRSEMNVSTLELGDSALYLCASSLVAGDGETQYFGPGTRLLVL.

The genes are TRBV13 and TRBJ1-2; the match to TRBD1 covers 8 bases. With V trimmed by 5 bases and J by 7 bases, 9 bases remained unmatched. Germline V gene data show CDR1 as PRHDT and CDR2 as FYEKMQ (reference sequence). This CDR3 has 14 amino acids. DNA for the CDR3: TGTGCCAGCAGCGGAGACAGGGGTAGCTCTGGCTACACCTTC. It encodes CASSGDRGSSGYTF. The full variable domain, with the rest looked up from reference TRBV13 and TRBJ1-2, is AAGVIQSPRHLIKEKRETATLKCYPIPRHDTVYWYQQGPGQDPQFLISFYEKMQSDKGSIPDRFSAQQFSDYHSELNMSSLELGDSALYFCASSGDRGSSGYTFGSGTRLTVV.

This chain links TRBV3-1 (or the pseudogene TRBV3-2) with TRBJ2-3, with a weak D call TRBD1 (6 bases). Trimming cost V 5 bases and J 8 bases, with 11 bases left between them. CDR1 is LGHDT and CDR2 is YNNKEL in the germline V gene (reference sequence). This CDR3 has 12 amino acids. Written as DNA, the CDR3 is TGTGCCAGCAGCTCGGACAGCCCTACGCAGTATTTT. Its translation is CASSSDSPTQYF.

As for this clone: Other DNA sequences of this sample code for an identical CDR3. The chain couples TRBV6-5 to TRBJ1-2; D perhaps matches TRBD1 (6 bases). CDR1 is MNHEY and CDR2 is SVGAGI in the germline V gene. Trimming left V 6 bases short and J 1 base short, with 6 bases between. This CDR3 has 12 amino acids. CDR3 sequence: CASRQGNYGYTF. The CDR3 nucleotides are TGTGCCAGCAGACAGGGTAACTATGGCTACACCTTC.

The chain combines TRBV6-5 with TRBJ2-7; 9 bases align to TRBD1. The CDR3 spans 15 residues. Germline-derived CDR1 and CDR2 are MNHEY and SVGAGI. V was clipped by 4 bases and J by 6 bases; unmatched bases: 10. Here the CDR3 reads CASSSDRDRALEQYF. The DNA for the CDR3 is TGTGCCAGCAGTTCCGACAGGGACAGGGCACTCGAGCAGTACTTC.